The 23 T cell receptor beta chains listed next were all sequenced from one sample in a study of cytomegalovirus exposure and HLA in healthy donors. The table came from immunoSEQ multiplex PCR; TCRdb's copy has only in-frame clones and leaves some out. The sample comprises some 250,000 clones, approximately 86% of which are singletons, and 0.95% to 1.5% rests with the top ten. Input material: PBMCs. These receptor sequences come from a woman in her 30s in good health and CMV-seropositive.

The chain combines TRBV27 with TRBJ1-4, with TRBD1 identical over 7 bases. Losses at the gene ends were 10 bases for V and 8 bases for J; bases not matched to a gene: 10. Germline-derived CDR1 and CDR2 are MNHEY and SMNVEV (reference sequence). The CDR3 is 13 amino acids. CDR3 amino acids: CATSRGLKEKLFF. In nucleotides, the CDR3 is TGTGCCACTTCTAGGGGGCTTAAGGAAAAACTGTTTTTT.

This CDR3 is CASSSIQGATYNEQFF. The CDR3 DNA reads as TGTGCCAGCAGCTCGATACAGGGGGCCACGTACAATGAGCAGTTCTTC. The chain links TRBV5-4 to TRBJ2-1; 9 bases are a match to TRBD1. This CDR3 spans 16 amino acids. V shed 3 bases and J 4 bases; nucleotides not matched to a gene: 8. Germline assignment: CDR1 SGHNT and CDR2 YYREEE (reference sequence).

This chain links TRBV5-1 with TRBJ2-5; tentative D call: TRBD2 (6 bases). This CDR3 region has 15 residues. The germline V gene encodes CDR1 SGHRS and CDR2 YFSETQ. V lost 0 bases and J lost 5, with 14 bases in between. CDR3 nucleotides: TGCGCCAGCAGCTTGGTTCCGGGAGCGGAGGAGACCCAGTACTTC. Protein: CASSLVPGAEETQYF.

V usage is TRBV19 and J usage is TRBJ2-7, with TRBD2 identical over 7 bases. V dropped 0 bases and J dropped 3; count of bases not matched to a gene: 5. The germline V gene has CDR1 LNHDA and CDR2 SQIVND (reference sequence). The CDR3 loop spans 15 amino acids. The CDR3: CASSIDPGTNYEQYF. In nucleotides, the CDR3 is TGTGCCAGTAGTATAGATCCCGGGACTAACTACGAGCAGTACTTC.

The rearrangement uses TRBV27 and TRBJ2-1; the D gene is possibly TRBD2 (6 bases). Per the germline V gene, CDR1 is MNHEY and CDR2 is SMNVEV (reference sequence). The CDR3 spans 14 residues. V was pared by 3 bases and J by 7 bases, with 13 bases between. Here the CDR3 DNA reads TGTGCCAGCAGTTTCGGCGGGACTGGTAATGAGCAGTTCTTC. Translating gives CASSFGGTGNEQFF.

CDR3 sequence: CASSLFTSGYNEQFF. CDR3 sequence (DNA): TGTGCCAGCAGCCTCTTTACTAGCGGCTACAATGAGCAGTTCTTC. V usage is TRBV27 and J usage is TRBJ2-1; TRBD2 matches 8 bases. The CDR3 consists of 15 residues. The V segment lost 6 bases and the J segment 3 bases; nucleotides outside the gene matches: 7. The germline V gene has CDR1 MNHEY and CDR2 SMNVEV (reference sequence).

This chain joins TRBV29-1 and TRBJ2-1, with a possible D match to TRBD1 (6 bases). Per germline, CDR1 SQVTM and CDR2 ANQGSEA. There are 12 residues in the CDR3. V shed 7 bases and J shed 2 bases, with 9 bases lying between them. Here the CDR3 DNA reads TGCAGCGGCCGGACAGCCTACAATGAGCAGTTCTTC. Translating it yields CSGRTAYNEQFF.

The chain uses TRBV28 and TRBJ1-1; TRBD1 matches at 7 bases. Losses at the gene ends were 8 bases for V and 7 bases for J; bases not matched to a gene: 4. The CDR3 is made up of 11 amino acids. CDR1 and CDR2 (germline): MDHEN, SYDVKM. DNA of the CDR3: TGTGCCAGCTGGAGGGGGCTTGAAGCTTTCTTT. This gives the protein CASWRGLEAFF.

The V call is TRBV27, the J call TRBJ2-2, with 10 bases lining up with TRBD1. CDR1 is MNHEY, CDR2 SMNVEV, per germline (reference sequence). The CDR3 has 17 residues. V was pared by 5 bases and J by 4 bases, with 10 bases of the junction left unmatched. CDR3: CASSPQLGTGVTGELFF. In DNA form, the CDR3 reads TGTGCCAGCAGTCCCCAGCTGGGGACAGGGGTCACCGGGGAGCTGTTTTTT.

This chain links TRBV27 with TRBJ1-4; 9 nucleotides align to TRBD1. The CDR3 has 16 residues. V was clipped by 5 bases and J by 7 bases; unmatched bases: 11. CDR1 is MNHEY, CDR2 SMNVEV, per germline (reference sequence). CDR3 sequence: CASSTNRDRAREKLFF. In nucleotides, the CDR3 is TGTGCCAGCAGTACAAACCGGGACAGGGCTCGTGAAAAACTGTTTTTT.

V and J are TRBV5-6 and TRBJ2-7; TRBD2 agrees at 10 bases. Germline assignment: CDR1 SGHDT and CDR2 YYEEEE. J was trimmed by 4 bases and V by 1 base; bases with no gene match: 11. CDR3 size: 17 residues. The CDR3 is CASSLFPSSGSYYEQYF. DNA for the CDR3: TGTGCCAGCAGCTTGTTCCCCTCTAGCGGGAGCTATTACGAGCAGTACTTC.

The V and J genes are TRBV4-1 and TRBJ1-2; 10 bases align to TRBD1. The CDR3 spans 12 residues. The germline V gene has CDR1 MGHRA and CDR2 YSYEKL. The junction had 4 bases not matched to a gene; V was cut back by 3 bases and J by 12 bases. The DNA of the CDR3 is TGCGCCAGCAGCCATGGGACAGGGGAGGACACCTTC. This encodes CASSHGTGEDTF.

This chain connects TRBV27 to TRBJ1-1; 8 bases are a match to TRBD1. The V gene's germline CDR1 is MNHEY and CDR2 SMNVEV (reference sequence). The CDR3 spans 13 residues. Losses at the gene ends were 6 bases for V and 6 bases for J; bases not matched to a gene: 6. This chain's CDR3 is CASRIDRGSEAFF. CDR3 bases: TGTGCCAGCAGGATCGACAGGGGCTCTGAAGCTTTCTTT.

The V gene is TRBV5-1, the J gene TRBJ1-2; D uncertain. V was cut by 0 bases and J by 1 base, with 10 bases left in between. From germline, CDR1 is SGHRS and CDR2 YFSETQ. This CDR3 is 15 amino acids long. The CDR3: CASSLDTFLNYGYTF. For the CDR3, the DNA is TGCGCCAGCAGCTTGGACACCTTCCTTAACTATGGCTACACCTTC.

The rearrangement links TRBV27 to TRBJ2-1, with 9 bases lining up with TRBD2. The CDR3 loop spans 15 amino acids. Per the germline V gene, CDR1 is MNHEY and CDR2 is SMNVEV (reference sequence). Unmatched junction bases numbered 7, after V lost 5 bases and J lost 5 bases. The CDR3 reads CASSVPGLANNEQFF. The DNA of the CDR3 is TGTGCCAGCAGTGTACCGGGACTAGCCAACAATGAGCAGTTCTTC.

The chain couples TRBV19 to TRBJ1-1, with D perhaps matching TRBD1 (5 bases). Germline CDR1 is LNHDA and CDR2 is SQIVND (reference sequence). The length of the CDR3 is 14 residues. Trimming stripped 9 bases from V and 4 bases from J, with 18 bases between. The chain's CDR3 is CASGGREDRTEAFF. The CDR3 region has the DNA TGTGCCAGCGGGGGGAGGGAAGATCGCACTGAAGCTTTCTTT.

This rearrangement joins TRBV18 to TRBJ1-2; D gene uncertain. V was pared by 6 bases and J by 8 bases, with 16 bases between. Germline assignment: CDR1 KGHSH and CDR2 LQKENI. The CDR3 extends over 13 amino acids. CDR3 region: CASSEGPAGGYTF. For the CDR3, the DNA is TGTGCCAGCTCGGAGGGCCCCGCGGGGGGCTACACCTTC. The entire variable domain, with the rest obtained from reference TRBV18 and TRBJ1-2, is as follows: NAGVMQNPRHLVRRRGQEARLRCSPMKGHSHVYWYRQLPEEGLKFMVYLQKENIIDESGMPKERFSAEFPKEGPSILRIQQVVRGDSAAYFCASSEGPAGGYTFGSGTRLTVV.

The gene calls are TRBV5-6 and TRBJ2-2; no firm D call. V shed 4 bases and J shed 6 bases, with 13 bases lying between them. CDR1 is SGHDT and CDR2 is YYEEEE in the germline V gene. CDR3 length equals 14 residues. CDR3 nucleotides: TGTGCCAGCAGCGAGGATGGTATTTCCGGGGAGCTGTTTTTT. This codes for CASSEDGISGELFF. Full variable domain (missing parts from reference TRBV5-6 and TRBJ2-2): DAGVTQSPTHLIKTRGQQVTLRCSPKSGHDTVSWYQQALGQGPQFIFQYYEEEERQRGNFPDRFSGHQFPNYSSELNVNALLLGDSALYLCASSEDGISGELFFGEGSRLTVL.

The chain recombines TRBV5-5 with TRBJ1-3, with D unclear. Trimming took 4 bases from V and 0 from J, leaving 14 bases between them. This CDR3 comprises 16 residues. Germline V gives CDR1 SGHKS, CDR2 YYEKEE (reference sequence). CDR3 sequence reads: CASSDRLAFSGNTIYF. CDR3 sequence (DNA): TGTGCCAGCAGCGATAGACTTGCTTTCTCTGGAAACACCATATATTTT.

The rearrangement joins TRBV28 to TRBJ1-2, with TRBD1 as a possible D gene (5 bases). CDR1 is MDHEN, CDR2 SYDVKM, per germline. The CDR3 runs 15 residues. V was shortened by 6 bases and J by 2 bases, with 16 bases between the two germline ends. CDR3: CASSLFNRPNYGYTF. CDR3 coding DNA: TGTGCCAGCAGCCTCTTTAACAGGCCGAACTATGGCTACACCTTC.

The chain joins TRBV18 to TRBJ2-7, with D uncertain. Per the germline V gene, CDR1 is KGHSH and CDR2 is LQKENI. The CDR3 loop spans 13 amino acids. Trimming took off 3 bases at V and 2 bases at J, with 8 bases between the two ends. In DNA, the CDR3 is TGTGCCAGCTCACCCCGCCAGACCTACGAGCAGTACTTC. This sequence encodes CASSPRQTYEQYF.

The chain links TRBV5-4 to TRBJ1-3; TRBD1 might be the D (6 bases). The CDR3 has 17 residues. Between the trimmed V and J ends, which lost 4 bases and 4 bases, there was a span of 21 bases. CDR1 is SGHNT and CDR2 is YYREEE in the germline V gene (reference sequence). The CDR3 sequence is CASSTGGVTGYGNTIYF. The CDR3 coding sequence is TGTGCCAGCAGCACGGGGGGGGTCACAGGGTACGGAAACACCATATATTTT.

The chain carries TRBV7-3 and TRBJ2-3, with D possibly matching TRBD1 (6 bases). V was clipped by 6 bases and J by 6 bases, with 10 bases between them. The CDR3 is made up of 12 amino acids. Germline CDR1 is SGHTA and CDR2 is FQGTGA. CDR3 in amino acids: CASSPQGDTQYF. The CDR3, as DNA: TGTGCCAGCAGTCCACAGGGTGATACGCAGTATTTT.